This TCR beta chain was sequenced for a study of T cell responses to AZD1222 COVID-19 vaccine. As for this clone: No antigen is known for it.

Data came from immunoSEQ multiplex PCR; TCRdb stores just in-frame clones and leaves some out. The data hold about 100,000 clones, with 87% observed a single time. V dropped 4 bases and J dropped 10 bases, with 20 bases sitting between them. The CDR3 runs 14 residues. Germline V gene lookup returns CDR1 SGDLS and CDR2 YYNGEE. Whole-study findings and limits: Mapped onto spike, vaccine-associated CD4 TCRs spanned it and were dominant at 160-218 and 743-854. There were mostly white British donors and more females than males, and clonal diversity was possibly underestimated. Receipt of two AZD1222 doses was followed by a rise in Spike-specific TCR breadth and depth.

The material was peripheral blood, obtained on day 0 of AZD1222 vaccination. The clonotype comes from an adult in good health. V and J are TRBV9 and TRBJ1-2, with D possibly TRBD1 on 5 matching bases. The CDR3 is CASSNSVGRDLYTF. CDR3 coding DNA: TGTGCCAGCAGCAACAGCGTCGGGAGGGACCTCTACACCTTC.